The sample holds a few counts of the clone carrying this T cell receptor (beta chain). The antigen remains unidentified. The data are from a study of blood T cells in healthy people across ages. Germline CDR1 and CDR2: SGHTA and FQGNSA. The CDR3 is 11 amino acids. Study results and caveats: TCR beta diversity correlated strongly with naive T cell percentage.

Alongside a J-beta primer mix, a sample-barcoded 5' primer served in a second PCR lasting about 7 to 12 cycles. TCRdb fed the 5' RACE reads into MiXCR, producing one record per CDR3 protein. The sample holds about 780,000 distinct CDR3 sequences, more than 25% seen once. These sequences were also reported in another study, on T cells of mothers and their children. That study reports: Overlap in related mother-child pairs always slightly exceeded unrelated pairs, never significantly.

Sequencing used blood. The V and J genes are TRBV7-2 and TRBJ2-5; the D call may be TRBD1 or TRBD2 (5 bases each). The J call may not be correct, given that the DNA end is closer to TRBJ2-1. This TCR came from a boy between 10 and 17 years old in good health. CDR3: CASSLMRGQFF. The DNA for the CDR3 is TGTGCCAGCAGCTTAATGAGGGGCCAGTTCTTC.